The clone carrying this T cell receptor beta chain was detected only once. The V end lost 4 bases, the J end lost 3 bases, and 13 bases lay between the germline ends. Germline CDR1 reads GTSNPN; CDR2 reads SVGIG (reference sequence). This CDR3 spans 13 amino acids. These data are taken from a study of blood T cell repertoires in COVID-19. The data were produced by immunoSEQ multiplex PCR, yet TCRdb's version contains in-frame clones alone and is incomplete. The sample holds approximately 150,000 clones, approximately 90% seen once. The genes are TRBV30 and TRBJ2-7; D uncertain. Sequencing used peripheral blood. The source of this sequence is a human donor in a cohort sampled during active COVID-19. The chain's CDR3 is CAWNWADGYEQYF. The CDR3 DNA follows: TGTGCCTGGAATTGGGCCGACGGCTACGAGCAGTACTTC.